One and the same sample provided the 6 T cell receptor beta chains below, sequenced in a study of T cell responses to AZD1222 COVID-19 vaccine. Assay: immunoSEQ multiplex PCR; the TCRdb copy retains only in-frame clones and omits some. This sample has roughly 170,000 clones, with 75% to 95% found just once. The sequencing used peripheral blood, collected on day 0 of AZD1222 vaccination. These receptors originate from an adult in good health.

CDR3 amino acids: CASSLETSGYNEQFF. CDR3 sequence (DNA): TGCGCCAGCAGCTTGGAGACTAGCGGTTACAATGAGCAGTTCTTC. This chain links TRBV5-1 with TRBJ2-1, with TRBD2 matching 9 bases. The trim removed 0 bases at V and 4 bases at J, leaving 2 bases unmatched. Looked up from germline, CDR1 is SGHRS and CDR2 is YFSETQ. The CDR3 extends over 15 amino acids.

V usage is TRBV11-2 and J usage is TRBJ2-5, with a possible D match to TRBD2 (6 bases). CDR3 length equals 16 residues. Germline CDR1 is SGHAT and CDR2 is FQNNGV. V was pared by 5 bases and J by 1 base, with 17 bases between. In nucleotides, the CDR3 is TGTGCCAGCAGCCACCTGAAAGGAGGGATCCAAGAGACCCAGTACTTC. This encodes CASSHLKGGIQETQYF.

The gene calls are TRBV2 and TRBJ2-1, with D perhaps matching TRBD2 (6 bases). Trimming left V 2 bases short and J 10 bases short, with 18 bases between. Germline CDR1 is SNHLY and CDR2 is FYNNEI. The CDR3 is made up of 15 amino acids. The CDR3 DNA reads TGTGCCAGCAGTGAATGGGGAACCCCTAGCGAGGAGCAGTTCTTC. Encoded protein: CASSEWGTPSEEQFF.

This clone was picked up a small number of times. The CDR3 DNA reads as TGTGCCTGGAGTGCCGGGACAGGGGGCCCCGAGCAGTACTTC. As protein: CAWSAGTGGPEQYF. J is TRBJ2-7 and V is TRBV30, with TRBD1 identical over 12 bases. Looked up from germline, CDR1 is GTSNPN and CDR2 is SVGIG (reference sequence). J was trimmed by 6 bases and V by 1 base; bases with no gene match: 4. The CDR3 spans 14 residues. Full variable domain (outside the CDR3, taken from reference TRBV30 and TRBJ2-7): SQTIHQWPATLVQPVGSPLSLECTVEGTSNPNLYWYRQAAGRGLQLLFYSVGIGQISSEVPQNLSASRPQDRQFILSSKKLLLSDSGFYLCAWSAGTGGPEQYFGPGTRLTVT.

The rearrangement uses TRBV27 and TRBJ2-3; 8 bases are shared with TRBD2. The CDR3 covers 16 residues. The germline gives CDR1 MNHEY, CDR2 SMNVEV (reference sequence). The junction had 13 bases not matched to a gene; V was cut back by 4 bases and J by 7 bases. DNA of the CDR3: TGTGCCAGCAGTTCCCACGGGGGCGGGGGGCCGAATACGCAGTATTTT. This gives the protein CASSSHGGGGPNTQYF.

V usage is TRBV13 and J usage is TRBJ1-1; possibly TRBD1 for D (6 bases). V lost 1 base and J lost 4, with 10 bases in between. Germline-derived CDR1 and CDR2 are PRHDT and FYEKMQ (reference sequence). This CDR3 has 14 residues. CDR3 DNA: TGTGCCAGCAGCTTAGACAGGGCGAGCACTGAAGCTTTCTTT. Protein: CASSLDRASTEAFF.